The rows below give T cell receptor beta chains drawn from one sample of a study of blood T cell repertoires in COVID-19. Clones were sequenced by immunoSEQ multiplex PCR, and TCRdb holds only the in-frame ones, with some missing. This table has fewer than 700,000 clones, roughly nine tenths appearing once. Sequencing was done on a sample of peripheral blood. These receptors were obtained from a woman aged 50 to 60 with COVID-19, enrolled during active disease. The CDR3 runs from the conserved cysteine through the conserved F or W. The order of the fields is J gene, D gene, clone size, V gene, CDR3 DNA, CDR3 protein. D genes are given only for firm matches. Not every row has a clone size; where given, it reads once, few, many or a size class.

J gene: TRBJ1-2; D gene: TRBD1; clone size: few; V gene: TRBV5-4; CDR3 DNA: TGTGCCAGCAGCGTGGACAGGGCTGGCTACACCTTC; CDR3 protein: CASSVDRAGYTF
J gene: TRBJ1-2; D gene: NA; clone size: NA; V gene: TRBV28; CDR3 DNA: TGTGCCACCCAGGGAGGGGCGGGCTACACCTTC; CDR3 protein: CATQGGAGYTF
J gene: TRBJ1-1; D gene: TRBD1; clone size: NA; V gene: TRBV5-6; CDR3 DNA: TGTGCCAGCAGCTTTCAGGGGGCTGAAGCTTTCTTT; CDR3 protein: CASSFQGAEAFF
J gene: TRBJ1-1; D gene: NA; clone size: NA; V gene: TRBV11-3; CDR3 DNA: TGTGCCAGCAGCTTAGGGCGACAGAACACTGAAGCTTTCTTT; CDR3 protein: CASSLGRQNTEAFF
J gene: TRBJ1-1; D gene: TRBD1; clone size: NA; V gene: TRBV5-1; CDR3 DNA: TGCGCCAGCAGCCTCAGGACAGGGACGGGTGAAGCTTTCTTT; CDR3 protein: CASSLRTGTGEAFF
J gene: TRBJ1-2; D gene: NA; clone size: NA; V gene: TRBV9; CDR3 DNA: TGTGCCAGCAGCCCACGAGCGACGGAGAACTATGGCTACACCTTC; CDR3 protein: CASSPRATENYGYTF
J gene: TRBJ1-1; D gene: NA; clone size: NA; V gene: TRBV5-1; CDR3 DNA: TGCGCCAGCAGCTGGGGGGAGAACACTGAAGCTTTCTTT; CDR3 protein: CASSWGENTEAFF
J gene: TRBJ1-1; D gene: NA; clone size: NA; V gene: TRBV7-2; CDR3 DNA: TGTGCCAGCAGCTCCCCAGGGTACACTGAAGCTTTCTTT; CDR3 protein: CASSSPGYTEAFF
J gene: TRBJ1-2; D gene: TRBD1; clone size: once; V gene: TRBV9; CDR3 DNA: TGTGCCAGCAGCGGCTCCGGGACAGGGGTGTATGGCTACACCTTC; CDR3 protein: CASSGSGTGVYGYTF
J gene: TRBJ2-7; D gene: TRBD1; clone size: NA; V gene: TRBV6-6; CDR3 DNA: TGTGCCAGCAGTTACGGACAGGGTCCCTACGAGCAGTACTTC; CDR3 protein: CASSYGQGPYEQYF
J gene: TRBJ2-3; D gene: TRBD1; clone size: NA; V gene: TRBV19; CDR3 DNA: TGTGCCAGTAGTATAGCAGGGGGTAGCACAGATACGCAGTATTTT; CDR3 protein: CASSIAGGSTDTQYF
J gene: TRBJ1-3; D gene: NA; clone size: once; V gene: TRBV3-1/TRBV3-2; CDR3 DNA: TGTGCCAGCAGCCAAGTAAGGGGTGCTGGAAACACCATATATTTT; CDR3 protein: CASSQVRGAGNTIYF
J gene: TRBJ1-1; D gene: TRBD1; clone size: once; V gene: TRBV12-3/TRBV12-4; CDR3 DNA: TGTGCCAGCACTGACAGGGTGAACACTGAAGCTTTCTTT; CDR3 protein: CASTDRVNTEAFF
J gene: TRBJ2-1; D gene: NA; clone size: NA; V gene: TRBV11-2; CDR3 DNA: TGTGCCAGCAGCCGCTCGAGTAGCTCCTACAATGAGCAGTTCTTC; CDR3 protein: CASSRSSSSYNEQFF
J gene: TRBJ2-2; D gene: TRBD1; clone size: few; V gene: TRBV7-6; CDR3 DNA: TGTGCCCTCACAAGGGGGACAGGGGTTACCGGGGAGCTGTTTTTT; CDR3 protein: CALTRGTGVTGELFF
J gene: TRBJ1-4; D gene: TRBD1; clone size: once; V gene: TRBV7-2; CDR3 DNA: TGTGCCAGCAGCTTTAGGACAGGGGGGGAAAAACTGTTTTTT; CDR3 protein: CASSFRTGGEKLFF
J gene: TRBJ1-1; D gene: NA; clone size: NA; V gene: TRBV19; CDR3 DNA: TGTGCCAGTAGTATCGGACAGTCTAGAGGGATTGCTGAAGCTTTCTTT; CDR3 protein: CASSIGQSRGIAEAFF
J gene: TRBJ1-3; D gene: NA; clone size: NA; V gene: TRBV5-4; CDR3 DNA: TGTGCCAGCAGCTTCGGGGGGCTCTCTGGAAACACCATATATTTT; CDR3 protein: CASSFGGLSGNTIYF
J gene: TRBJ1-1; D gene: NA; clone size: NA; V gene: TRBV7-2; CDR3 DNA: TGTGCCAGCAGCTTAACAGGGCACACTGAAGCTTTCTTT; CDR3 protein: CASSLTGHTEAFF
J gene: TRBJ2-7; D gene: NA; clone size: NA; V gene: TRBV10-3; CDR3 DNA: TGTGCCATCGGGGCATCGGGAGATTACTACGAGCAGTACTTC; CDR3 protein: CAIGASGDYYEQYF
J gene: TRBJ1-1; D gene: NA; clone size: once; V gene: TRBV29-1; CDR3 DNA: TGCAGCGTTGGACCTCGGGGGTTTAACACTGAAGCTTTCTTT; CDR3 protein: CSVGPRGFNTEAFF
J gene: TRBJ2-1; D gene: NA; clone size: few; V gene: TRBV12-3/TRBV12-4; CDR3 DNA: TGTGCCAGCAGCTCACGGGGGGAGCAGTTCTTC; CDR3 protein: CASSSRGEQFF
J gene: TRBJ2-3; D gene: NA; clone size: NA; V gene: TRBV5-4; CDR3 DNA: TGTGCCAGCAGCTCACCGACTGGCACAGATACGCAGTATTTT; CDR3 protein: CASSSPTGTDTQYF
J gene: TRBJ2-5; D gene: NA; clone size: NA; V gene: TRBV19; CDR3 DNA: TGTGCCAGTCGGAAGGGGGAGACCCAGTACTTC; CDR3 protein: CASRKGETQYF
J gene: TRBJ2-5; D gene: TRBD2; clone size: NA; V gene: TRBV6-1; CDR3 DNA: TGTGCCAGCAGTGAAGGAACTAGCGGGGAAGAGACCCAGTACTTC; CDR3 protein: CASSEGTSGEETQYF